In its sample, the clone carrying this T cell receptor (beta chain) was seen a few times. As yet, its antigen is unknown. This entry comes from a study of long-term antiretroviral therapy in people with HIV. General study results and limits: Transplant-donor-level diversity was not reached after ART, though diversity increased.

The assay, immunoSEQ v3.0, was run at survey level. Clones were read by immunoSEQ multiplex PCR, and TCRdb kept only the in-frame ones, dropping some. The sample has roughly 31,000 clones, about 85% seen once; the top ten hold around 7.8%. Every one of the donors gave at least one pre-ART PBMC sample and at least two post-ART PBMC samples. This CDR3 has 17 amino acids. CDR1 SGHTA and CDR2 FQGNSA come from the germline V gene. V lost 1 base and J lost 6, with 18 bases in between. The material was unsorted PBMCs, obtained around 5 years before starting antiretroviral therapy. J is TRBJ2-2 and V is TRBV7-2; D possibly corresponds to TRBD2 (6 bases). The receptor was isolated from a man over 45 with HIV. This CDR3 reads CASSLVRGLEGAGELFF. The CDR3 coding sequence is TGTGCCAGCAGCTTAGTTCGGGGCCTGGAGGGCGCCGGGGAGCTGTTTTTT.